This TCR beta chain is drawn from a study of CD8+CD57+ T cells in acquired aplastic anemia. Study overall: Quantities of DNA derived from sorted CD4+ and CD8+ cells averaged approximately 3.5 ug. Study outcomes and limitations: The number of CD8+ CDR3 sequences shared by patients and controls was approximately 31. Patients versus controls showed no significant CD8+ Simpson's diversity difference.

The template used for profiling TCR beta VDJ and CDR3 was genomic DNA. TCRdb used MiXCR to reprocess the reads, holding one entry per CDR3 protein. The sample has about 470,000 distinct CDR3 sequences, around 30% seen once. Germline CDR1 is SNHLY and CDR2 is FYNNEI. CDR3 length equals 16 residues. V shed 5 bases and J shed 5 bases, with 16 bases lying between them. Flow cytometry had shown expanded CD8+CD57+ cells in the patients chosen for sequencing. None of the patients had been given any therapy when their blood was sampled. A note on this clonotype: Its antigen is unknown.

The V and J genes are TRBV2 and TRBJ1-6; no clear D. Sequenced: sorted CD4+, CD8+, or CD8+CD57+ T cells (not recorded which) from PBMCs. This receptor was taken from a human donor with aplastic anemia. This CDR3 is CASSLVLLSHNSPLHF. Written as DNA, the CDR3 is TGTGCCAGCAGTTTAGTTCTGTTATCCCATAATTCACCCCTCCACTTT.